The 15 T cell receptor beta chains below were found in one sample sequenced in a study of cytomegalovirus exposure and HLA in healthy donors. Data came from immunoSEQ multiplex PCR; TCRdb stores just in-frame clones and leaves some out. Altogether some 340,000 clones are present, approximately 90% being singletons, with the ten largest covering approximately 1.2%. The sequenced sample was PBMCs. These receptors originate from a woman aged 25-40 years in good health and CMV-seropositive.

The J gene is TRBJ2-3, the V gene TRBV2, with D perhaps TRBD2 (5 bases). Germline loops: CDR1 SNHLY, CDR2 FYNNEI. The CDR3 has 15 residues. V dropped 0 bases and J dropped 7 bases, with 14 bases sitting between them. CDR3 in amino acids: CASSEALLVGYTQYF. In nucleotides, the CDR3 is TGTGCCAGCAGTGAAGCGTTACTAGTTGGATATACGCAGTATTTT. Based on the CDR3 plus reference TRBV2 and TRBJ2-3, the full variable domain is EPEVTQTPSHQVTQMGQEVILRCVPISNHLYFYWYRQILGQKVEFLVSFYNNEISEKSEIFDDQFSVERPDGSNFTLKIRSTKLEDSAMYFCASSEALLVGYTQYFGPGTRLTVL.

The chain joins TRBV28 to TRBJ1-2; 7 bases align to TRBD1. CDR3 size: 14 residues. V lost 6 bases, J lost 0 bases, and 4 bases stayed unmatched. Germline-derived CDR1 and CDR2 are MDHEN and SYDVKM. CDR3 sequence: CASSKDRTNYGYTF. For the CDR3, the DNA is TGTGCCAGCAGCAAGGACAGGACTAACTATGGCTACACCTTC.

V usage is TRBV28 and J usage is TRBJ1-1; D is ambiguous. CDR1 and CDR2 (germline): MDHEN, SYDVKM. This CDR3 contains 13 residues. The V end was cut by 3 bases, the J end by 3 bases, with 8 bases between. CDR3 nucleotides: TGTGCCAGCAGTTTGACACGAGACACTGAAGCTTTCTTT. Translation gives CASSLTRDTEAFF. Full variable domain (outside the CDR3, taken from reference TRBV28 and TRBJ1-1): DVKVTQSSRYLVKRTGEKVFLECVQDMDHENMFWYRQDPGLGLRLIYFSYDVKMKEKGDIPEGYSVSREKKERFSLILESASTNQTSMYLCASSLTRDTEAFFGQGTRLTVV.

The CDR3 spells CASSDNRAGTNYGYTF. Here the CDR3 DNA reads TGTGCCAGCAGTGATAACCGGGCAGGAACTAACTATGGCTACACCTTC. The chain carries TRBV5-6 and TRBJ1-2; D unresolved. V lost 5 bases and J lost 0, with 17 bases in between. Germline V gene sequence: CDR1 SGHDT, CDR2 YYEEEE. The CDR3 is made up of 16 amino acids.

V and J are TRBV4-3 and TRBJ1-5; a weak D match, TRBD1 (6 bases). With 1 base removed from V and 5 bases from J, the gap between germline ends came to 9 bases. The germline V gene encodes CDR1 LGHNA and CDR2 YSLEER. This CDR3 is 14 amino acids long. CDR3 DNA sequence: TGCGCCAGCAGCCAAGGGGGGCCGGATCAGCCCCAGCATTTT. Protein sequence: CASSQGGPDQPQHF.

V usage is TRBV2 and J usage is TRBJ1-6, with D unresolved. Germline loops: CDR1 SNHLY, CDR2 FYNNEI. V was clipped by 3 bases and J by 7 bases, with 13 bases between them. The CDR3 consists of 15 residues. The CDR3 loop is CASSEKLPGNSPLHF. The CDR3 DNA is TGTGCCAGCAGTGAGAAGCTCCCGGGGAATTCACCCCTCCACTTT.

The CDR3 DNA reads TGTGCCAGCAGCTTAGGAGATCAGGATTGGGACAGTATTAATGAAAAACTGTTTTTT. Translating gives CASSLGDQDWDSINEKLFF. V is TRBV7-6 and J is TRBJ1-4; 7 bases are shared with TRBD1. The trim removed 1 base at V and 4 bases at J, leaving 15 bases unmatched. CDR3 size: 19 residues. Germline V lookup: CDR1 SGHVS, CDR2 FNYEAQ.

The CDR3 sequence is CASSFTFSGRGYNEQFF. The CDR3 nucleotides are TGTGCCAGCAGCTTTACCTTTAGCGGGCGGGGCTACAATGAGCAGTTCTTC. This rearrangement joins TRBV7-8 to TRBJ2-1, with 7 bases that match TRBD2. The CDR3 runs to 17 residues. The ends lost 3 bases at V and 3 bases at J; junction bases unmatched: 11. Germline CDR1 SGHVS, CDR2 FQNEAQ.

This clone has a handful of counts. V and J are TRBV19 and TRBJ1-2, with 7 bases lining up with TRBD1. V lost 10 bases, J lost 7 bases, and 9 bases stayed unmatched. Germline V gene lookup returns CDR1 LNHDA and CDR2 SQIVND (reference sequence). This CDR3 has 12 amino acids. CDR3 coding DNA: TGTGCCACCCCGACAGGGAAGGGTGGCTACACCTTC. Its protein product is CATPTGKGGYTF.

This clone has just a few counts. The V gene is TRBV29-1, the J gene TRBJ2-2, with 14 bases identical to TRBD2. The CDR3 consists of 17 residues. Germline V CDR1 and CDR2: SQVTM, ANQGSEA. The V and J ends lost 4 bases and 3 bases, in that order; junction bases with no gene match: 7. CDR3 DNA: TGCAGCGTTGCCCCGGGACTAGCGGGGGCACACACCGGGGAGCTGTTTTTT. Its translation: CSVAPGLAGAHTGELFF.

V is TRBV4-2 and J is TRBJ2-7; no clear D gene. Trimming stripped 2 bases from V and 3 bases from J, with 8 bases between. The CDR3 runs to 13 residues. From germline, CDR1 is LGHNA and CDR2 YNFKEQ. CDR3 in DNA: TGTGCCAGCAGCCAATCTCTAGACTACGAGCAGTACTTC. This encodes CASSQSLDYEQYF.

V usage is TRBV7-8 and J usage is TRBJ2-1, with D perhaps TRBD2 (5 bases). V dropped 5 bases and J dropped 2 bases, with 16 bases sitting between them. Germline CDR1 reads SGHVS; CDR2 reads FQNEAQ. This CDR3 region has 16 residues. DNA for the CDR3: TGTGCCAGCAGCCGCGAGCTAGCCTTCCCCTACAATGAGCAGTTCTTC. This translates into CASSRELAFPYNEQFF.

The chain employs TRBV6-1 and TRBJ1-2; no firm D call. The CDR3 extends over 14 amino acids. V dropped 4 bases and J dropped 0 bases, with 9 bases sitting between them. The germline gives CDR1 MNHNS, CDR2 SASEGT. The CDR3 DNA sequence: TGTGCCAGCAGTGCGGGGAGAACTAACTATGGCTACACCTTC. Amino acids: CASSAGRTNYGYTF.

The CDR3 sequence: CASSLDPGNYEQYF. DNA for the CDR3: TGCGCCAGCAGCTTGGACCCAGGAAACTACGAGCAGTACTTC. V is TRBV5-1 and J is TRBJ2-7; no definite D call. From germline, CDR1 is SGHRS and CDR2 YFSETQ. The germline V and J ends were trimmed by 0 bases and 3 bases, with 10 bases remaining between them. The CDR3 extends over 14 amino acids.

The chain links TRBV10-3 to TRBJ2-7; D is perhaps TRBD1 or TRBD2 (6 bases each). The CDR3 totals 13 residues. Germline V CDR1 and CDR2: ENHRY, SYGVKD. Trimming removed 4 bases at V and 4 bases at J, with 11 bases between. CDR3 residues: CAISVGGGYEQYF. In DNA, the CDR3 is TGTGCCATCAGTGTAGGGGGAGGTTACGAGCAGTACTTC.